This entry lists 26 T cell receptor beta chains sequenced from one sample in a study of T cells in Graves' hyperthyroidism and ophthalmopathy. It was RNA transcripts that yielded the amplified TCR beta CDR3 regions. In the first-round RT-PCR of the TCR CDR3, the HTBI primer set was used. MiXCR was run by TCRdb on the multiplex PCR reads, yielding one entry per CDR3 protein. The data contain under 400,000 distinct CDR3 sequences, around a sixth of them singletons. Material: blood. These receptors came from a man aged 25 to 40 with Graves' hyperthyroidism.

The V call is TRBV6-1, the J call TRBJ2-2, with 9 positions matching TRBD2. The CDR3 covers 16 residues. Looked up from germline, CDR1 is MNHNS and CDR2 is SASEGT. V was pared by 6 bases and J by 3 bases, with 8 bases of the junction left unmatched. The CDR3 reads CASRTVAGVYTGELFF. CDR3 DNA: TGTGCCAGCAGGACGGTAGCGGGAGTGTACACCGGGGAGCTGTTTTTT.

This clonotype was seen many times. The chain employs TRBV12-5 and TRBJ1-2, with D uncertain. The germline V and J ends were trimmed by 1 base and 4 bases, with 7 bases remaining between them. The V gene's germline CDR1 is LGHNT and CDR2 FRNRAP. This CDR3 is 13 amino acids long. CDR3 nucleotides: TGTGCTAGTGGTTTGGGACGATCCTATGGCTACACCTTC. It yields the protein CASGLGRSYGYTF. Variable domain in full (rest from reference TRBV12-5 and TRBJ1-2): DARVTQTPRHKVTEMGQEVTMRCQPILGHNTVFWYRQTMMQGLELLAYFRNRAPLDDSGMPKDRFSAEMPDATLATLKIQPSEPRDSAVYFCASGLGRSYGYTFGSGTRLTVV.

This clonotype has a count of ten or more. This chain links TRBV3-1 with TRBJ2-7; 13 positions agree with TRBD2. The CDR3 has 17 amino acids. Trimming took 3 bases from V and 4 from J; bases not matched to a gene: 9. Germline values: CDR1 LGHDT, CDR2 YNNKEL (reference sequence). The CDR3 sequence: CASSHAETSGRAYEQYF. The CDR3 DNA reads TGTGCCAGCAGCCATGCCGAAACTAGCGGGAGGGCGTACGAGCAGTACTTC.

This chain connects TRBV9 to TRBJ2-2; unclear D gene. Trimming cost V 0 bases and J 4 bases, with 10 bases left between them. There are 15 residues in the CDR3. Germline lookup yields CDR1 SGDLS and CDR2 YYNGEE. DNA of the CDR3: TGTGCCAGCAGCGTAGCGCCTACCTCCACCGGGGAGCTGTTTTTT. This translates into CASSVAPTSTGELFF.

This clonotype appeared a few times. V gene TRBV15 combines with J gene TRBJ2-1, with a possible D match to TRBD2 (6 bases). The CDR3 runs to 18 residues. The germline V gene has CDR1 LNHNV and CDR2 YYDKDF (reference sequence). V dropped 0 bases and J dropped 7 bases, with 22 bases sitting between them. The CDR3 region has the DNA TGTGCCACCAGCAGAGATCCCGCCGCAGGTCGGGAGCTGAATGAGCAGTTCTTC. It is translated as CATSRDPAAGRELNEQFF.

This chain joins TRBV27 and TRBJ2-1, with D perhaps matching TRBD2 (5 bases). The V end was cut by 6 bases, the J end by 7 bases, with 22 bases between. CDR3 size: 16 residues. Germline V lookup: CDR1 MNHEY, CDR2 SMNVEV (reference sequence). CDR3 nucleotide sequence: TGTGCCAGCAGGGGTCTTCGGAGAGGCACGGGGAATGAGCAGTTCTTC. This encodes CASRGLRRGTGNEQFF.

This clonotype has ten or more counts. The chain uses TRBV2 and TRBJ2-2, with TRBD2 matching 11 bases. The trim removed 6 bases at V and 4 bases at J, leaving 7 bases unmatched. The V gene's germline CDR1 is SNHLY and CDR2 FYNNEI. This CDR3 spans 16 amino acids. CDR3 sequence (DNA): TGTGCCAGCAGGCAGACTAGCGGGACCACCACCGGGGAGCTGTTTTTT. Translating gives CASRQTSGTTTGELFF.

This clonotype was counted ten times or more. This chain links TRBV20-1 with TRBJ1-5; D possibly corresponds to TRBD1 (5 bases). The germline V and J ends were trimmed by 6 bases and 7 bases, with 16 bases remaining between them. CDR1 is DFQATT, CDR2 SNEGSKA, per germline (reference sequence). CDR3 size: 13 residues. Here the CDR3 DNA reads TGCAGTGCCCCTCGGGGGGTAGGGCAGCCCCAGCATTTT. It encodes CSAPRGVGQPQHF.

This clonotype was counted ten times or more. J is TRBJ2-1 and V is TRBV7-9; 8 bases line up with TRBD2. This CDR3 comprises 15 residues. The junction had 4 bases not matched to a gene; V was cut back by 3 bases and J by 3 bases. Germline lookup yields CDR1 SEHNR and CDR2 FQNEAQ (reference sequence). The CDR3 DNA is TGTGCCAGCAGCTTCGGTAGCGGGATCTACAATGAGCAGTTCTTC. It yields the protein CASSFGSGIYNEQFF.

This clonotype was counted at least ten times. This chain joins TRBV7-3 and TRBJ2-1; 12 bases line up with TRBD2. V gave up 3 bases and J gave up 9 bases; unmatched junction bases: 6. The CDR3 runs 15 residues. Germline V gives CDR1 SGHTA, CDR2 FQGTGA. The CDR3 DNA sequence: TGTGCCAGCAGCTTTCTAGCGGGAGGGCCGGTTGAGCAGTTCTTC. Amino acids: CASSFLAGGPVEQFF.

The chain recombines TRBV13 with TRBJ2-3, with 11 bases aligning to TRBD2. V was clipped by 4 bases and J by 6 bases; unmatched bases: 6. The CDR3 extends over 15 amino acids. The germline CDR1 and CDR2 sequences are PRHDT and FYEKMQ (reference sequence). The CDR3 loop reads CASSSGLAAPDTQYF. The CDR3 nucleotides read TGTGCCAGCAGCTCGGGACTAGCGGCCCCCGATACGCAGTATTTT.

The V gene is TRBV6-5, the J gene TRBJ2-1; the match to TRBD1 covers 7 bases. CDR1 MNHEY and CDR2 SVGAGI come from the germline V gene. CDR3 size: 19 residues. V shed 2 bases, J shed 5 bases, and the junction held 18 bases outside the gene matches. The CDR3 DNA follows: TGTGCCAGCAGTTACCTGAACAGGGGCCCCGAGGGGCCTAACAATGAGCAGTTCTTC. This codes for CASSYLNRGPEGPNNEQFF.

Many counts were recorded for this clonotype. The DNA for the CDR3 is TGCAGTGCTAGGGGACAGAAGTCCACTGAAGCTTTCTTT. Translating it yields CSARGQKSTEAFF. The V and J genes are TRBV20-1 and TRBJ1-1; 7 positions match TRBD1. J gave up 4 bases and V 3 bases, and 5 bases lay outside the gene matches. Germline CDR1 and CDR2: DFQATT and SNEGSKA (reference sequence). The CDR3 is made up of 13 amino acids.

In regard to this clonotype: It may be a read error: a sequence one base away is much more abundant. The chain joins TRBV2 to TRBJ2-1; 8 nucleotides match TRBD2. J lost 11 bases, V lost 5 bases, and 17 bases had no gene match. Germline loops: CDR1 SNHLY, CDR2 FYNNEI. The CDR3 loop spans 16 amino acids. The DNA for the CDR3 is TGTGCCAGCAGTCCCGACCGGGAGGGAGAGCTTTTAAAGCAGTTCTTC. Its protein is CASSPDREGELLKQFF.

This clonotype came up a few times. J is TRBJ2-1 and V is TRBV7-8; 13 nucleotides align to TRBD2. The CDR3 length is 15 residues. The ends lost 4 bases at V and 10 bases at J; junction bases unmatched: 7. In germline, CDR1 is SGHVS, CDR2 FQNEAQ. The CDR3 here is CASSSGLAGFVEQFF. The CDR3 DNA follows: TGTGCCAGCAGCTCGGGACTAGCGGGGTTTGTGGAGCAGTTCTTC.

V is TRBV5-1 and J is TRBJ1-1, with 9 bases aligning to TRBD1. Germline-derived CDR1 and CDR2 are SGHRS and YFSETQ. V lost 4 bases to trimming and J lost 6 bases; unmatched junction nucleotides: 13. The CDR3 is 16 amino acids. Here the CDR3 reads CASSPRGGQGGPEAFF. For the CDR3, the DNA is TGCGCCAGCAGCCCGCGTGGGGGACAGGGTGGTCCTGAAGCTTTCTTT.

The J gene is TRBJ2-2, the V gene TRBV4-2; the D gene is possibly TRBD1 (7 bases). The CDR3 extends over 16 amino acids. The V and J ends lost 0 bases and 4 bases respectively, with 12 bases between them. Germline-derived CDR1 and CDR2 are LGHNA and YNFKEQ. The CDR3 reads CASSQEGGDSTGELFF. The CDR3 DNA reads TGTGCCAGCAGCCAAGAGGGCGGGGACAGCACCGGGGAGCTGTTTTTT.

The chain combines TRBV2 with TRBJ1-5; no clear D gene. Per germline, CDR1 SNHLY and CDR2 FYNNEI. The CDR3 is 11 amino acids. Trimming took off 4 bases at V and 5 bases at J, with 3 bases between the two ends. This chain's CDR3 is CASSADQPQHF. The CDR3 DNA reads as TGTGCCAGCAGTGCGGATCAGCCCCAGCATTTT.

The chain has TRBV5-4 and TRBJ1-2; tentatively, D is TRBD1 (6 bases). Germline values: CDR1 SGHNT, CDR2 YYREEE (reference sequence). V was cut by 5 bases and J by 7 bases, with 18 bases left in between. This CDR3 region has 14 residues. The CDR3 region has the DNA TGTGCCAGCAGTCCAGGGGACCGTGCCCGTGGCTACACCTTC. As protein: CASSPGDRARGYTF.

This clonotype was picked up a small number of times. The chain combines TRBV19 with TRBJ2-2; TRBD1 matches at 11 bases. Germline V gene lookup returns CDR1 LNHDA and CDR2 SQIVND (reference sequence). V was pared by 8 bases and J by 3 bases, with 2 bases of the junction left unmatched. This CDR3 is built from 14 residues. Written as DNA, the CDR3 is TGTGCCAGTGGGACAGGGGGTGACACCGGGGAGCTGTTTTTT. Translating gives CASGTGGDTGELFF.

This clonotype showed up just a few times. The chain uses TRBV13 and TRBJ2-7; 11 nucleotides line up with TRBD2. Germline V gene data show CDR1 as PRHDT and CDR2 as FYEKMQ (reference sequence). This CDR3 is 14 amino acids long. V trimming: 2 bases; J trimming: 4 bases; junction bases outside the gene matches: 1. The CDR3 DNA follows: TGTGCCAGCAGCTTAACTAGCGGGAGTTACGAGCAGTACTTC. Translated, it gives CASSLTSGSYEQYF.

The V gene is TRBV28, the J gene TRBJ1-3; a weak D match, TRBD1 (5 bases). V was pared by 4 bases and J by 0 bases, with 13 bases between. CDR3 size: 16 residues. Germline V gene sequence: CDR1 MDHEN, CDR2 SYDVKM. This chain's CDR3 is CASSSPQENSGNTIYF. CDR3 sequence (DNA): TGTGCCAGCAGTTCTCCACAGGAAAACTCTGGAAACACCATATATTTT.

The genes are TRBV7-9 and TRBJ2-1; D is uncertain. Trimming stripped 5 bases from V and 10 bases from J, with 12 bases between. Germline lookup yields CDR1 SEHNR and CDR2 FQNEAQ (reference sequence). This CDR3 is 12 amino acids long. CDR3 protein: CASSGMRGEQFF. CDR3 DNA sequence: TGTGCCAGCAGCGGGATGAGAGGAGAGCAGTTCTTC.

Worth noting for this clonotype: This may come from a read error, since a much larger clone is one base off. CDR3 coding DNA: TGTGCCAACAGCTTAGTTGGACAGGGTTACCGTGAGCAGTTCTTC. Protein sequence: CANSLVGQGYREQFF. The V and J genes are TRBV7-9 and TRBJ2-1; TRBD1 aligns across 8 bases. The CDR3 runs 15 residues. Germline V CDR1 and CDR2: SEHNR, FQNEAQ (reference sequence).

This clonotype was seen at least ten times. The V call is TRBV18, the J call TRBJ1-1, with D uncertain. V lost 6 bases to trimming and J lost 2 bases, with 13 bases between them. This CDR3 spans 14 amino acids. Germline lookup yields CDR1 KGHSH and CDR2 LQKENI. This CDR3 reads CASSGRAVNTEAFF. For the CDR3, the DNA is TGTGCCAGCTCGGGGAGGGCCGTCAACACTGAAGCTTTCTTT.

Ten or more counts support this clonotype. The chain employs TRBV19 and TRBJ1-5; D is uncertain. The CDR3 length is 14 residues. Germline CDR1 and CDR2: LNHDA and SQIVND (reference sequence). Trimming took 7 bases from V and 7 from J, leaving 17 bases between them. The CDR3 spells CASTTRSVGQPQHF. The CDR3 bases are TGTGCCAGTACCACCCGAAGCGTAGGGCAGCCCCAGCATTTT. Using reference TRBV19 and TRBJ1-5 for the parts outside the CDR3, the full variable domain is DGGITQSPKYLFRKEGQNVTLSCEQNLNHDAMYWYRQDPGQGLRLIYYSQIVNDFQKGDIAEGYSVSREKKESFPLTVTSAQKNPTAFYLCASTTRSVGQPQHFGDGTRLSIL.